The 10 T cell receptor beta chains below all came from one sample that was sequenced in a study of blood T cell repertoires in COVID-19. The protocol was immunoSEQ multiplex PCR, while the TCRdb copy is restricted to in-frame clones and leaves out a portion. This table holds more than 300,000 clones, roughly 90% found once. Sequenced: peripheral blood. All receptors come from a woman in her twenties or thirties with COVID-19, enrolled during active disease.

V is TRBV3-1 (or the pseudogene TRBV3-2) and J is TRBJ1-6, with D perhaps TRBD1 (5 bases). Trimming left V 0 bases short and J 8 bases short, with 14 bases between. Germline CDR1 LGHDT, CDR2 YNNKEL (reference sequence). This CDR3 region has 16 residues. The CDR3 sequence: CASSQEQTEQDSPLHF. CDR3 in DNA: TGTGCCAGCAGCCAAGAACAGACAGAACAGGATTCACCCCTCCACTTT.

This chain links TRBV7-3 with TRBJ2-2; D unresolved. V was pared by 4 bases and J by 7 bases, with 10 bases between. Germline V gene data show CDR1 as SGHTA and CDR2 as FQGTGA. The length of the CDR3 is 13 residues. The CDR3, as DNA: TGTGCCAGCAGCTCACTGACGGGCGGGGAGCTGTTTTTT. Translating gives CASSSLTGGELFF.

The chain is built from TRBV19 and TRBJ1-2; TRBD1 matches at 7 bases. V shed 3 bases, J shed 5 bases, and the junction held 3 bases outside the gene matches. CDR1 is LNHDA, CDR2 SQIVND, per germline (reference sequence). The CDR3 consists of 13 residues. DNA for the CDR3: TGTGCCAGTAGTATGCCAGGGGGATATGGCTACACCTTC. Translating it yields CASSMPGGYGYTF.

CDR3 residues: CASSFRGRGNTIYF. In nucleotides, the CDR3 is TGTGCCAGCAGTTTCAGGGGGCGAGGAAACACCATATATTTT. The rearrangement links TRBV28 to TRBJ1-3; TRBD1 matches at 8 bases. Germline V gene lookup returns CDR1 MDHEN and CDR2 SYDVKM. CDR3 length equals 14 residues. The J segment lost 4 bases and the V segment lost 3 bases, leaving 2 bases of the junction unmatched.

The gene calls are TRBV19 and TRBJ1-2, with TRBD1 matching over 9 bases. Per germline, CDR1 LNHDA and CDR2 SQIVND (reference sequence). After removal of 5 bases from V and 4 bases from J, the junction contained 17 bases not matched to a gene. This CDR3 has 18 residues. This CDR3 is CASSHAGTGKSFGYGYTF. The CDR3 nucleotides read TGTGCCAGTAGTCACGCCGGGACAGGGAAATCTTTCGGCTATGGCTACACCTTC.

This clone has just a few counts. Here the CDR3 reads CASSSIGFRDRSYNEQFF. In DNA form, the CDR3 reads TGTGCCAGCAGTTCGATAGGCTTCCGGGACAGATCCTACAATGAGCAGTTCTTC. The chain has TRBV2 and TRBJ2-1; 7 nucleotides agree with TRBD1. CDR1 is SNHLY, CDR2 FYNNEI, per germline. The CDR3 has 18 residues. V was pared by 5 bases and J by 1 base, with 14 bases of the junction left unmatched. Together with reference TRBV2 and TRBJ2-1, the CDR3 gives the full variable domain: EPEVTQTPSHQVTQMGQEVILRCVPISNHLYFYWYRQILGQKVEFLVSFYNNEISEKSEIFDDQFSVERPDGSNFTLKIRSTKLEDSAMYFCASSSIGFRDRSYNEQFFGPGTRLTVL.

V usage is TRBV5-1 and J usage is TRBJ2-2; D may be TRBD2 (6 bases). Per the germline V gene, CDR1 is SGHRS and CDR2 is YFSETQ. This CDR3 is built from 16 residues. Between the trimmed V and J ends, which lost 1 base and 5 bases, there was a span of 15 bases. The CDR3 loop reads CASSLWAIGRTGELFF. DNA for the CDR3: TGCGCCAGCAGCTTGTGGGCAATCGGGAGAACCGGGGAGCTGTTTTTT.

This chain links TRBV5-4 with TRBJ2-6; 7 nucleotides match TRBD2. In germline, CDR1 is SGHNT, CDR2 YYREEE (reference sequence). V trimming: 2 bases; J trimming: 1 base; junction bases outside the gene matches: 3. The CDR3 covers 16 residues. In nucleotides, the CDR3 is TGTGCCAGCAGCTTTGAAGCGGGATCTGGGGCCAACGTCCTGACTTTC. Its protein product is CASSFEAGSGANVLTF.

J is TRBJ1-6 and V is TRBV27, with D possibly matching TRBD1 (5 bases). This CDR3 is 15 amino acids long. With 3 bases removed from V and 6 bases from J, the gap between germline ends came to 12 bases. CDR1 MNHEY and CDR2 SMNVEV come from the germline V gene (reference sequence). In DNA form, the CDR3 reads TGTGCCAGCAGTTTGGGCAGGGAAGGTAATTCACCCCTCCACTTT. As protein: CASSLGREGNSPLHF.

The chain carries TRBV10-2 and TRBJ2-3; D might be TRBD1 (7 bases). From germline, CDR1 is WSHSY and CDR2 SAAADI. The CDR3 spans 14 residues. V gave up 6 bases and J gave up 3 bases, with 13 bases separating them. The CDR3 DNA follows: TGCGCCAGCAGGGCAGGGGGGAGGACAGATACGCAGTATTTT. Translating gives CASRAGGRTDTQYF.